This paragraph covers one TCR beta chain sequence. Its target antigen remains unknown. No base qualities exist here, and no much larger clone lies one base off it. The immunoSEQ kit was used, according to the manufacturer's recommendations, to generate TCR beta libraries from genomic DNA. To prepare the libraries, a first multiplex PCR with proprietary primers was run, followed by a second PCR that added unique barcodes, and a bead cleanup was done after each round. A positive control reaction and a negative control reaction, both provided in the kit, were run with every batch of samples. The final libraries underwent checking on an Agilent 4200 TapeStation D1000 ScreenTape, volumetric pooling, and quantification by qPCR. Sequencing ran on an Illumina NextSeq500 with a MidOutput 150-cycle cartridge, using 156 Read1 and 15 Index1 cycles with kit custom primers. The pooled library was loaded at approximately 1 pM, with a roughly 18% PhiX control spiked in. Per the original workflow: Vendor-processed data were analyzed in R, and a clonotype was defined as all T cells sharing the same CDR3 nucleotide sequence. For clone abundance analyses, frequencies were normalized to the 10,000 most abundant clones in each sample. Before analysis, public T cell clones were removed, and these numbered fewer than six per sample on average. An abundance difference of at least 32-fold between compartments was the criterion for calling clonotypes tumor-enriched or baseline blood-enriched. A beta-binomial differential abundance model was used to identify clonotypes that expanded or contracted between blood time points. Similarity between tumor and blood repertoires was quantified using the Baroni-Urbani and Buser coefficient, and groups were compared with two-tailed Wilcoxon tests in R. TCRdb took this table from immuneACCESS and kept in-frame rearrangements with V and J called. Such tables lack part of the clones; where checked against another copy, unresolved V genes explain under half of the gap, and the rest is unexplained. The V and J calls and clone size were taken over from that table, and D and trimming were inferred from the DNA. Here the sample has roughly 130,000 clones; approximately 91% occur a single time. The ten largest clones add up to around 12% of the sample.

In the paper's terms, the time point label means: baseline pretreatment blood. Per the publication, the treatment or condition label means: 15 Gy SBRT to primary tumor, nephrectomy 4 weeks later. To follow tumor-enriched clonotypes, peripheral blood was collected serially from radiation-treated patients at baseline and again at 2 weeks and 4 weeks after SBRT. Renal cell carcinoma with clear cell pathology was present in all patients. Genomic DNA for TCR sequencing was prepared using the QIAamp DNA Blood Mini Kit (Qiagen). Only samples passing all quality control checks were included in the analyses. This specimen comes from a study of radiation and T cells in renal cell carcinoma (TCRdb year 2020). For context, the study as a whole: Samples were obtained from a clinical trial, in which 15 Gy stereotactic body radiation therapy was delivered to primary renal cell carcinomas and nephrectomy was performed 4 weeks later. A total of approximately 3,800,000 unique CDR3 nucleotide sequences, encoding fewer than 3,000,000 unique CDR3 amino acid sequences, were found across all 50 or so samples. A total of fewer than 55 samples underwent TCR beta sequencing, made up of 25 or so tumors and approximately 27 peripheral blood samples.

Beyond this particular receptor, the publication reports: With a single-armed trial design, the study had no way to address how radiation dose or scheduling affects the TCR repertoire. Because pretreatment tumor biopsies were not available, the study could not determine whether clonotypes were already present within the tumor at baseline. Changes in the blood repertoire were not tracked past 4 weeks after treatment. In blood, the top tumor clonotypes increased between baseline and 2 weeks post-radiation and then shrank by 4 weeks, which suggests that tumor-resident clones expanded only transiently.

CDR1 and CDR2 are drawn from the germline V gene (reference sequence): SGHKS, YYEKEE. The CDR3, from cysteine to phenylalanine, totals 14 residues. The kept DNA is CDR3 alone, 42 bases in frame from the first base. V is trimmed back by 4 bases and J by 7 bases, and the junction contains 7 bases that no gene match accounts for. The clonotype comes from a woman in her fifties or sixties with renal cell carcinoma. The material was blood, obtained from a patient whose treatment included radiotherapy and nephrectomy. The chain couples TRBV5-5 to TRBJ2-2, with 7 bases in between that match TRBD1. For the CDR3, the sequence is CASSPTGEGGELFF. The bases read TGTGCCAGCAGCCCAACAGGGGAAGGCGGGGAGCTGTTTTTT. Where the CDR3 stops, the reference TRBV5-5 and TRBJ2-2 genes take over; the full variable domain is DAGVTQSPTHLIKTRGQQVTLRCSPISGHKSVSWYQQVLGQGPQFIFQYYEKEERGRGNFPDRFSARQFPNYSSELNVNALLLGDSALYLCASSPTGEGGELFFGEGSRLTVL.